This TCR beta chain stems from a study of blood T cell repertoires in COVID-19. Donors in Cohort 3 who had recovered were those with two negative PCRs, healthcare professional clearance, or resolution of their symptoms. The data were produced by immunoSEQ multiplex PCR, yet TCRdb's version contains in-frame clones alone and is incomplete. In the table there are about 200,000 clones, 80% to 90% of which are singletons. Sequenced input: PBMCs or T cells enriched from blood (not recorded which). This TCR came from a man in his forties who had recovered from COVID-19.

DNA for the CDR3: TGTGCCAGCAGTTTAGGGGGGGGCGCTAACTATGGCTACACCTTC. This codes for CASSLGGGANYGYTF. V and J are TRBV28 and TRBJ1-2, with D maybe TRBD1 (6 bases). The germline gives CDR1 MDHEN, CDR2 SYDVKM. There are 15 residues in the CDR3. The V end lost 2 bases, the J end lost 0 bases, and 10 bases lay between the germline ends.